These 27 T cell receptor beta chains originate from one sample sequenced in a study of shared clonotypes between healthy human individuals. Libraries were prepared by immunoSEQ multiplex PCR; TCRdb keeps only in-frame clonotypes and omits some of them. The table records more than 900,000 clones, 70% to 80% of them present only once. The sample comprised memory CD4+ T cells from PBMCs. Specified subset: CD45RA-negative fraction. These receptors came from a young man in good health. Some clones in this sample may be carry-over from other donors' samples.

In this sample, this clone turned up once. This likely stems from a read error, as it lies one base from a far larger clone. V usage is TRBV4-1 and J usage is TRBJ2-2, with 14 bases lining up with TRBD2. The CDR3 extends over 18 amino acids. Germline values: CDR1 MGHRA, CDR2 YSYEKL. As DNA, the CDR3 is TGCGCCAGCAGCCAAGGGGGACTAGCGGGAGTTGGAACCGAGGAGCTGTTTTTT. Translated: CASSQGGLAGVGTEELFF.

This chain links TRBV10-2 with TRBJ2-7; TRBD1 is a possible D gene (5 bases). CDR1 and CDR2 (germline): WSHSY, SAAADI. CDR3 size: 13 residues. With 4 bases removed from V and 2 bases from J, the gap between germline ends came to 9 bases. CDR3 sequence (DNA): TGCGCCAGCAGTGTTGGGGCGCCCTACGAGCAGTACTTC. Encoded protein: CASSVGAPYEQYF.

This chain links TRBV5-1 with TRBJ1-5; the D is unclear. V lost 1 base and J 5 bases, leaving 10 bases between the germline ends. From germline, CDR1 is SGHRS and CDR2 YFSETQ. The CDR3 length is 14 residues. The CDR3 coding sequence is TGCGCCAGCAGCTTGATTGGGTCCGATCAGCCCCAGCATTTT. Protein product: CASSLIGSDQPQHF.

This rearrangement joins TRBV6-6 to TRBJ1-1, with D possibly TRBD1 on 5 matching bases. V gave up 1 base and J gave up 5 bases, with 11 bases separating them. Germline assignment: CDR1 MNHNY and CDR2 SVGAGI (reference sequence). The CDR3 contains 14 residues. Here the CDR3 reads CASSYYGGGTEAFF. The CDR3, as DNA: TGTGCCAGCAGTTACTATGGGGGAGGGACTGAAGCTTTCTTT.

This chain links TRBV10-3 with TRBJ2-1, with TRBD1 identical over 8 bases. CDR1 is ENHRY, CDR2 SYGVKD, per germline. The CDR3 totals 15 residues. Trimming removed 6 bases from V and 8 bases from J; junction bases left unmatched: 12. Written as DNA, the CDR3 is TGTGCCATCAGCAGAGGACAGGGCAATTTCGATGAGCAGTTCTTC. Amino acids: CAISRGQGNFDEQFF.

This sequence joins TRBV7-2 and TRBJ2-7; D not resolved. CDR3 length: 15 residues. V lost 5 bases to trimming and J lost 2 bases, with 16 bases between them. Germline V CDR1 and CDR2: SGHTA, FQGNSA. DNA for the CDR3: TGTGCCAGCAGCCTGACGGGTCTCCCTCCCTACGAGCAGTACTTC. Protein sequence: CASSLTGLPPYEQYF.

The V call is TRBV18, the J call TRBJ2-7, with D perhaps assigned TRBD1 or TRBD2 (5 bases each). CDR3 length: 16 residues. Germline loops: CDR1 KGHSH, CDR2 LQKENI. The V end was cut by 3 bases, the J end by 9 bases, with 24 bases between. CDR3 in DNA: TGTGCCAGCTCACCTAGGGGACCCCCCGATCTACTGGGGCAGTACTTC. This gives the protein CASSPRGPPDLLGQYF.

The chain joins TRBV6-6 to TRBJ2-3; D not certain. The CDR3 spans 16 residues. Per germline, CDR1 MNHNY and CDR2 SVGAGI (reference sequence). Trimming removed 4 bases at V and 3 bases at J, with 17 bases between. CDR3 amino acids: CASSSAGVASTDTQYF. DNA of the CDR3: TGTGCCAGCAGTTCCGCTGGCGTCGCCTCGACAGATACGCAGTATTTT.

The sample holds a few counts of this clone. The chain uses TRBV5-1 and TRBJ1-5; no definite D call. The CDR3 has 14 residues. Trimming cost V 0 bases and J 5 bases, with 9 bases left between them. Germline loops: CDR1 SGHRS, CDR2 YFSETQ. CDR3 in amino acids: CASSLERIDQPQHF. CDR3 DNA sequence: TGCGCCAGCAGCTTGGAACGGATAGATCAGCCCCAGCATTTT.

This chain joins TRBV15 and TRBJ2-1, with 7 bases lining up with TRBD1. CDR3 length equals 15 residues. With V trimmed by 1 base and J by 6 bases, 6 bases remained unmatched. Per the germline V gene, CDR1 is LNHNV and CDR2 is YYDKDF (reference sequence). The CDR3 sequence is CATSRVGTASNEQFF. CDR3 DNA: TGTGCCACCAGCAGAGTCGGGACAGCCTCCAATGAGCAGTTCTTC.

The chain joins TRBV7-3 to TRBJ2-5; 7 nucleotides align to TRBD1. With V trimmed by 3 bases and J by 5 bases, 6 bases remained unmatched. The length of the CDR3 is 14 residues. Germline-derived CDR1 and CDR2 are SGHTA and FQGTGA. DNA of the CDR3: TGTGCCAGCAGCTTGACAGGGTCTGGGGAGACCCAGTACTTC. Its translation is CASSLTGSGETQYF. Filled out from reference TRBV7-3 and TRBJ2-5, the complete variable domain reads GAGVSQTPSNKVTEKGKYVELRCDPISGHTALYWYRQSLGQGPEFLIYFQGTGAADDSGLPNDRFFAVRPEGSVSTLKIQRTERGDSAVYLCASSLTGSGETQYFGPGTRLLVL.

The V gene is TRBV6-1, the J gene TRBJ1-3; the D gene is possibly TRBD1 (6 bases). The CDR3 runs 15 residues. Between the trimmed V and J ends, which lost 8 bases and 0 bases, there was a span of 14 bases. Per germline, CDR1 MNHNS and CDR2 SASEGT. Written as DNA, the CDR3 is TGTGCCAGCCAACTCGACAGGTCCTCTGGAAACACCATATATTTT. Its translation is CASQLDRSSGNTIYF.

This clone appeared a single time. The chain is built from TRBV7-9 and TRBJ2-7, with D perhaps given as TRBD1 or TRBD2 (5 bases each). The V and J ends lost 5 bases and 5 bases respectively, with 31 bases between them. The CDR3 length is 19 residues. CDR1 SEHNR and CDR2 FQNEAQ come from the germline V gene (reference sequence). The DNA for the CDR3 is TGTGCCAGCAGCCCTAGTCCCCCTTCGGTGGGACGGCGAGGCGACGAGCAGTACTTC. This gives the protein CASSPSPPSVGRRGDEQYF.

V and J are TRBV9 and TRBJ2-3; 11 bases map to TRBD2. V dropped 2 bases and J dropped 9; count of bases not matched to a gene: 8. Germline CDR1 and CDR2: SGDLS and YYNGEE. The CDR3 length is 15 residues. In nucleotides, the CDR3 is TGTGCCAGCAGCGTTACTAGCGGGGGACCGGGGACGCAGTATTTT. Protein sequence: CASSVTSGGPGTQYF. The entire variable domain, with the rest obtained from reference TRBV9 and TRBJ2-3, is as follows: DSGVTQTPKHLITATGQRVTLRCSPRSGDLSVYWYQQSLDQGLQFLIQYYNGEERAKGNILERFSAQQFPDLHSELNLSSLELGDSALYFCASSVTSGGPGTQYFGPGTRLTVL.

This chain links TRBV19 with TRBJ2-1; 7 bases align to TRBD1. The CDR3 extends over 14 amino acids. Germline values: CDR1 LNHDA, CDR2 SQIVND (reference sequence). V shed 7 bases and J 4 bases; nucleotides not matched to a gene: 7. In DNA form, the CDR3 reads TGTGCCAGTAAAGTGGGGACAGAGTACAATGAGCAGTTCTTC. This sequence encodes CASKVGTEYNEQFF.

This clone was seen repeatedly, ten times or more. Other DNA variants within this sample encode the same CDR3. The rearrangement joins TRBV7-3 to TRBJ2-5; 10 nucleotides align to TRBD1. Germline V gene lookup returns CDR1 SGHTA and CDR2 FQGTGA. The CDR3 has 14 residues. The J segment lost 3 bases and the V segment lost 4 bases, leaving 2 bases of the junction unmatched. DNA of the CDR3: TGTGCCAGCAGCTCTGGGACAGGGGAAGAGACCCAGTACTTC. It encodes CASSSGTGEETQYF.

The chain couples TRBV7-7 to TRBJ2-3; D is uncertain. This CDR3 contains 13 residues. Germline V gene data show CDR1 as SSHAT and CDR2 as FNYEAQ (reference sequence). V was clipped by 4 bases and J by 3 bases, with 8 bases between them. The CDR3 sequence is CASSSSRTDTQYF. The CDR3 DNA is TGTGCCAGCAGCTCCTCTCGTACAGATACGCAGTATTTT.

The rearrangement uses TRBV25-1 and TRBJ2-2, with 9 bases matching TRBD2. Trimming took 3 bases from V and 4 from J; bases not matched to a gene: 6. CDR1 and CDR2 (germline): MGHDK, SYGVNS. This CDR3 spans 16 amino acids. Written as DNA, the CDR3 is TGTGCCAGCAGTGACGCAGCGGGAGGATTCACCGGGGAGCTGTTTTTT. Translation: CASSDAAGGFTGELFF.

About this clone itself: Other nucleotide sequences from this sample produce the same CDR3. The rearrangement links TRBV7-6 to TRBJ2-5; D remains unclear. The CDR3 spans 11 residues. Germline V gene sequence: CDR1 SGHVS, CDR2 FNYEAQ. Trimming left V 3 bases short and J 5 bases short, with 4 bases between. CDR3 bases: TGTGCCAGCAGCTTCCGGGAGACCCAGTACTTC. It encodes CASSFRETQYF.

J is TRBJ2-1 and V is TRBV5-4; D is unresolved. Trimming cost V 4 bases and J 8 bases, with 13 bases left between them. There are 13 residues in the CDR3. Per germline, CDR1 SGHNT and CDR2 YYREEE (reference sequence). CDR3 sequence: CASSKGPPDEQFF. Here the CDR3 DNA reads TGTGCCAGCAGCAAAGGCCCGCCAGATGAGCAGTTCTTC.

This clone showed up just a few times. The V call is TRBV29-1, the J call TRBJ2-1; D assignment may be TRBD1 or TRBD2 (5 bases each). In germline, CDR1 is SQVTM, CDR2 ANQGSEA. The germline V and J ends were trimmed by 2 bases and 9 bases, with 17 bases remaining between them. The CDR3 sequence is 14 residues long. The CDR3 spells CSVELTLDGTEQFF. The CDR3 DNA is TGCAGCGTTGAATTGACACTTGATGGGACTGAGCAGTTCTTC.

The CDR3 region has the DNA TGTGCCAGCTCACCACCGGGTTGGACCGGGGAGCTGTTTTTT. Amino acid sequence: CASSPPGWTGELFF. The J gene is TRBJ2-2, the V gene TRBV18; D unclear. Germline CDR1 is KGHSH and CDR2 is LQKENI. The CDR3 consists of 14 residues. Between the trimmed V and J ends, which lost 0 bases and 5 bases, there was a span of 7 bases.

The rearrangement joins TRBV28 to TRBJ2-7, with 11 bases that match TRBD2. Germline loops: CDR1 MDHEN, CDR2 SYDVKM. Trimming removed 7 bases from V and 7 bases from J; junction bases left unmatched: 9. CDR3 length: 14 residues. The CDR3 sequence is CASTRLAGSREQYF. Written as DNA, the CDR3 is TGTGCCAGCACCCGACTAGCGGGAAGTCGTGAGCAGTACTTC.

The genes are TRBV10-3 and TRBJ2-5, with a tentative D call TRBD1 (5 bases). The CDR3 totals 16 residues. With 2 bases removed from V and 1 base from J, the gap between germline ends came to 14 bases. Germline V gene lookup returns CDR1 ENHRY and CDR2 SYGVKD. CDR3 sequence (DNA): TGTGCCATCAGTGAGCCAGGGTTATCAGGCCAAGAGACCCAGTACTTC. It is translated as CAISEPGLSGQETQYF.

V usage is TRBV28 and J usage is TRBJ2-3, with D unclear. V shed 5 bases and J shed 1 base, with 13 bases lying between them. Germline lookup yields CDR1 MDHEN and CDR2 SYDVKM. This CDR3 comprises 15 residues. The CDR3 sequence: CASSRYFTRTDTQYF. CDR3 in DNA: TGTGCCAGCAGTCGCTATTTTACCCGCACAGATACGCAGTATTTT.

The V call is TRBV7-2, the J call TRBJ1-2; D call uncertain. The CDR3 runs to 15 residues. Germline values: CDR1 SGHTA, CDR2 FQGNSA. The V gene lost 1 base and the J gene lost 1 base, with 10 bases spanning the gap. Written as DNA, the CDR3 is TGTGCCAGCAGCTTAGGAGGGTCTAATAACTATGGCTACACCTTC. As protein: CASSLGGSNNYGYTF.

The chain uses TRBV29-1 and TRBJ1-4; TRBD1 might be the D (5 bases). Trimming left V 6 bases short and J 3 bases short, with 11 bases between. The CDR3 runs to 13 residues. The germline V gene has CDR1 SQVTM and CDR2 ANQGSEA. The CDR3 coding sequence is TGCAGCGTGTTAGACAGCCCTAATGAAAAACTGTTTTTT. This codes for CSVLDSPNEKLFF.